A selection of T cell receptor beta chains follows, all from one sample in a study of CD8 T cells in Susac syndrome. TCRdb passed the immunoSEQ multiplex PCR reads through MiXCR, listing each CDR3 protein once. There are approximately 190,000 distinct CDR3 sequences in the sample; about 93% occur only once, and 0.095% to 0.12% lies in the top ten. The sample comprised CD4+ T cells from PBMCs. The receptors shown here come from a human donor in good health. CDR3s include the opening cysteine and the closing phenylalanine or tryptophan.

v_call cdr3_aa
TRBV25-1 CASSPQEGITEAFF
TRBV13 CASSLGGGVRVGDSTF
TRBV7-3 CASSLMRGAADTQYF
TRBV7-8 CASSQGTGGEKLFF
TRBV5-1 CASSLATGAGAFF
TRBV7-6 CASSQPGRQSGANVLTF
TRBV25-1 CASSEKWGTGNSPLHF
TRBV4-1 CASSQVGNLETQYF
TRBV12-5 CASGIDFGEQFF
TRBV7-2 CASSLISGNTIYF
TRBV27 CASSLILNTGELFF
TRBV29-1 CSVEATGQMQQYF
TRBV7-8 CASTLDRGLYEQYF
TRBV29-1 CSANGLRGGSSYEQYF
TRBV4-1 CASSPAPAGTDNRGGELFF
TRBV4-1 CASSQEGPARSPLHF
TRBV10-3 CAISDIQTVSNIQYF
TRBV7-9 CASSFSDSSDEKLFF
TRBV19 CASSSGQDKHF
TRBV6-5 CASSYRGMGSNQPQHF
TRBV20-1 CSAKGPRGAPLHF
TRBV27 CASSRPGQGGEQYF
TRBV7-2 CASHNRDRANTGELFF
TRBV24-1 CATKGTRNTEAFF
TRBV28 CATRVVGYTF
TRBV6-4 CASSAGGHGELFF
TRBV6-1 CASKRPAQETQYF
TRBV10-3 CAISESRALDPQHF
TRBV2 CASSVPSLEQYF
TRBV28 CASNTMSKPPFNEQFF
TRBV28 CASRPNRGRRTEAFF
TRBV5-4 CASSLGGTGIQGGSLHF
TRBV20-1 CSAHGQDQETQYF
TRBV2 CASRQVLYGQYF
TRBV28 CASSLSPPDRLPLMGNQPQHF
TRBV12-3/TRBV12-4 CASSSRQGRMSGQFF
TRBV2 CASSEEELSRGTEAFF
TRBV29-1 CSALAGGGGELFF
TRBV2 CASSEWSGHTAF
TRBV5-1 CASSLDGGVTDTQYF
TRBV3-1 CASSQGSGANVLIF
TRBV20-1 CSASRAHGGYTF
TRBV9 CASSVELYDSPLHF
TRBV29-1 CSVERANVLTF
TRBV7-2 CASSSGTGGLETQYF
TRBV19 CASSIKGQPLSGANVLTF
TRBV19 CASSLTDNSNQPQHF
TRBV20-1 CSAAPGQGARTEAFF
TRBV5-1 CASSLTKAGGIAKNIQYF
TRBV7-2 CASSLDGRARYGNTIYF